Listed below are T cell receptor beta chains from one sample, sequenced in a study of blood T cell repertoires in COVID-19. Only in-frame clones appear in the TCRdb table, and some are missing; sequencing was by immunoSEQ multiplex PCR. The table has about 130,000 clones, 70% to 80% seen once. Sequencing used peripheral blood. The receptor set was obtained from a human donor in a cohort sampled during active COVID-19. Both conserved end residues are part of each CDR3. The D gene is left open where the match is weak. Expanded clones get a size class; other rows say once, few or many, or leave the size out.

CDR3 | DNA | V | D | J | size
CASSGQGNNEKLFF | TGTGCCAGCAGCGGACAGGGTAATAATGAAAAACTGTTTTTT | TRBV9 | TRBD1 | TRBJ1-4 | .
CASSGEGASTDTQYF | TGTGCCAGCAGTGGCGAGGGGGCCAGCACAGATACGCAGTATTTT | TRBV2 | TRBD1 | TRBJ2-3 | few
CASSSPGSYNEQFF | TGTGCCAGCAGCTCACCGGGATCGTACAATGAGCAGTTCTTC | TRBV9 | . | TRBJ2-1 | .
CASSMRINTEAFF | TGTGCCAGCAGCATGCGTATAAACACTGAAGCTTTCTTT | TRBV9 | . | TRBJ1-1 | .
CATSSRAGVMAETQYF | TGTGCCACCAGCTCCCGGGCAGGGGTCATGGCGGAGACCCAGTACTTC | TRBV15 | . | TRBJ2-5 | .
CASSLRGTGELFF | TGCGCCAGCAGCTTAAGGGGTACCGGAGAACTGTTTTTT | TRBV4-1 | . | TRBJ1-4 | .
CASSYEGGETQYF | TGTGCCAGCAGTTACGAGGGCGGAGAGACCCAGTACTTC | TRBV6-6 | . | TRBJ2-5 | .
CASSYLPTEIYEQYF | TGTGCCAGCAGCTACCTCCCGACAGAAATCTACGAGCAGTACTTC | TRBV11-2 | . | TRBJ2-7 | .
CASSHDMGTLTEAFF | TGTGCCAGCAGTCACGACATGGGTACCCTCACTGAAGCTTTCTTT | TRBV11-2 | . | TRBJ1-1 | .
CASSLYPSSYEQYF | TGCGCCAGCAGCTTGTATCCGAGCTCCTACGAGCAGTACTTC | TRBV5-1 | . | TRBJ2-7 | few
CASSIKKDRGYGYTF | TGTGCCAGTAGTATCAAGAAAGACAGGGGGTATGGCTACACCTTC | TRBV19 | TRBD1 | TRBJ1-2 | .
CASSIVGGGETQYF | TGTGCCAGTAGTATAGTCGGGGGAGGCGAGACCCAGTACTTC | TRBV19 | . | TRBJ2-5 | .
CASSRGGTSGGSRDTQYF | TGTGCCAGCAGCCGAGGGGGAACTAGCGGGGGGAGCAGAGATACGCAGTATTTT | TRBV11-3 | TRBD2 | TRBJ2-3 | .